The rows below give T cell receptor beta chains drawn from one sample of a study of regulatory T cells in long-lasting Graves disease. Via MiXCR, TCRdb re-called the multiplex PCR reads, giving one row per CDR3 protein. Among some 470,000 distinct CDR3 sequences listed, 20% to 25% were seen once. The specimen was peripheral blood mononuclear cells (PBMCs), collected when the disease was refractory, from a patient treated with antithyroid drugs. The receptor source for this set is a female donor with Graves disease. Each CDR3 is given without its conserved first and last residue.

cdr3_aa: ASSRRDRGPVGTEAF
j_call: TRBJ1-1
v_call: TRBV12-3/TRBV12-4

cdr3_aa: ASSRGSDSGRYGYT
j_call: TRBJ1-2
v_call: TRBV14

cdr3_aa: ASSAVLQSEQF
j_call: TRBJ2-1
v_call: TRBV9

cdr3_aa: SARELQPYEQY
j_call: TRBJ2-7
v_call: TRBV20-1

cdr3_aa: ASTPSWSGGASQPQH
j_call: TRBJ1-5
v_call: TRBV12-3/TRBV12-4

cdr3_aa: ASSLAVSANTEAF
j_call: TRBJ1-1
v_call: TRBV5-1

cdr3_aa: ASSVYPDPGELF
j_call: TRBJ2-2
v_call: TRBV9

cdr3_aa: SARARDTYEQY
j_call: TRBJ2-7
v_call: TRBV20-1

cdr3_aa: ASSSKLKTRGYT
j_call: TRBJ1-2
v_call: TRBV7-6

cdr3_aa: ASSRYEGSLYEQY
j_call: TRBJ2-7
v_call: TRBV28

cdr3_aa: ASSQDIGTEQF
j_call: TRBJ2-1
v_call: TRBV4-3

cdr3_aa: ATKEQSYEQY
j_call: TRBJ2-7
v_call: TRBV28

cdr3_aa: ATSRTLGRGEKLF
j_call: TRBJ1-4
v_call: TRBV15

cdr3_aa: ASSLPTSGRAYNEQF
j_call: TRBJ2-1
v_call: TRBV5-8

cdr3_aa: ASSLLWGFGGGTSGANVLT
j_call: TRBJ2-6
v_call: TRBV28

cdr3_aa: ASSPGVQWGNTIY
j_call: TRBJ1-3
v_call: TRBV7-2

cdr3_aa: ASSLRGMNTEAF
j_call: TRBJ1-1
v_call: TRBV11-2

cdr3_aa: ASSLGEISYEQY
j_call: TRBJ2-7
v_call: TRBV5-1

cdr3_aa: ASSLGTGYSNQPQH
j_call: TRBJ1-5
v_call: TRBV28

cdr3_aa: AISEADRGREKLF
j_call: TRBJ1-4
v_call: TRBV10-3

cdr3_aa: ASSRQAQETQY
j_call: TRBJ2-5
v_call: TRBV3-1

cdr3_aa: SARVDGNTGELF
j_call: TRBJ2-2
v_call: TRBV20-1

cdr3_aa: ASRSGTGGETQY
j_call: TRBJ2-5
v_call: TRBV5-1

cdr3_aa: ASSVEQGEQEKLF
j_call: TRBJ1-4
v_call: TRBV9

cdr3_aa: ASSLTGEGSPLH
j_call: TRBJ1-6
v_call: TRBV28

cdr3_aa: ASNERVNTGELF
j_call: TRBJ2-2
v_call: TRBV28

cdr3_aa: ASSIVGQGTYEQY
j_call: TRBJ2-7
v_call: TRBV19

cdr3_aa: ASSVEGAYQETQY
j_call: TRBJ2-5
v_call: TRBV9

cdr3_aa: ASSLWSYGGIGELF
j_call: TRBJ2-2
v_call: TRBV7-9

cdr3_aa: ASSRPGADYGYT
j_call: TRBJ1-2
v_call: TRBV4-1

cdr3_aa: ASSENTGPTEAF
j_call: TRBJ1-1
v_call: TRBV14